A selection of T cell receptor beta chains follows, all from one sample in a study of regulatory T cells in long-lasting Graves disease. Via MiXCR, TCRdb re-called the multiplex PCR reads, giving one row per CDR3 protein. The top ten hold about an eighth of the sample, which has a few hundred thousand distinct CDR3 sequences, 22% seen once. The starting material was peripheral blood mononuclear cells (PBMCs), obtained when the disease was refractory, from a patient treated with antithyroid drugs. Every receptor here comes from a female donor with Graves disease. Each CDR3 is given with its conserved first and last residue. A D gene is named only where the DNA matches it firmly. A row's size may be missing; if present it is once, few, many or a size class.

v_gene	abundance	len	d_gene	j_gene	CDR3nt	CDR3aa
TRBV11-2	.	14	TRBD2	TRBJ2-4	TGTGCCAGCAGCCCTAGCGGGAGGGGAAACATTCAGTACTTC	CASSPSGRGNIQYF
TRBV28	many	19	.	TRBJ2-5	TGTGCCAGCAGTCCGCCGGGGTCGTGGGGCGTAGGACCTGAAGAGACCCAGTACTTC	CASSPPGSWGVGPEETQYF
TRBV28	few	17	.	TRBJ2-5	TGTGCCAGCAGTTCGAATCCCTCCAGGAGACGCAAAGAGACCCAGTACTTC	CASSSNPSRRRKETQYF
TRBV10-3	many	15	TRBD1	TRBJ2-7	TGTGCCATCAGTCCGAGGACAGGGGGTACATACGAGCAGTACTTC	CAISPRTGGTYEQYF
TRBV7-9	.	13	.	TRBJ2-7	TGTGCCAGCAGCTCTCTAGCGTCCTACGAGCAGTACTTC	CASSSLASYEQYF
TRBV28	many	14	.	TRBJ1-1	TGTGCCAGCAGGACGGACCCCTTGAACACTGAAGCTTTCTTT	CASRTDPLNTEAFF
TRBV6-1	.	15	TRBD1	TRBJ2-1	TGTGCCAGCAGTAATGACAGGGGACCCTACAATGAGCAGTTCTTC	CASSNDRGPYNEQFF
TRBV29-1	many	13	.	TRBJ1-4	TGCAGCGTTGAAGAGGCGAGGATGGGGAAACTGTTTTTT	CSVEEARMGKLFF
TRBV2	many	13	TRBD1	TRBJ1-2	TGTGCCAGCGTGACAGGGGGCTACTATGGCTACACCTTC	CASVTGGYYGYTF
TRBV28	many	16	.	TRBJ2-4	TGTGCCAGCAGTTTGGGGGGCAGGGTTGGAGGGAACATTCAGTACTTC	CASSLGGRVGGNIQYF
TRBV6-5	many	16	.	TRBJ2-6	TGTGCCAGCAGTTACTCGAGAGGGGCTGGGGCCAACGTCCTGACTTTC	CASSYSRGAGANVLTF
TRBV19	few	14	TRBD2	TRBJ2-5	TGTGCCAGTAGTATGACTAGCGAGGAAGAGACCCAGTACTTC	CASSMTSEEETQYF
TRBV16	.	16	.	TRBJ1-1	TGTGCCAGCAGCCAATCGGAATGGCCCATGAACACTGAAGCTTTCTTT	CASSQSEWPMNTEAFF
TRBV7-2	.	20	TRBD2	TRBJ2-1	TGTGCCAGCGGTAGATGGACTAGCGAGCCCCCGCAGAGCTCCTACAATGAGCAGTTCTTC	CASGRWTSEPPQSSYNEQFF
TRBV28	many	13	TRBD1	TRBJ1-1	TGTGCCAGCAGGAGAACAGGGGCCCCGGTAGCTTTCTTT	CASRRTGAPVAFF
TRBV2	many	13	.	TRBJ1-1	TGTGCCAGCGAACCCTGGGCGGAGACTGAAGCTTTCTTT	CASEPWAETEAFF
TRBV20-1	many	10	.	TRBJ1-2	TGCAGTGCTAAGTCGGGAGGCTACACCTTC	CSAKSGGYTF
TRBV27	many	13	TRBD1	TRBJ1-2	TGTGCCAGCAGTGGACAGGGGGCGGTTGGCTACACCTTC	CASSGQGAVGYTF
TRBV19	.	14	.	TRBJ1-1	TGTGCCAGTAGTATCCCAGGCTACGAACACGAAGCTTTCTTT	CASSIPGYEHEAFF
TRBV2	many	14	.	TRBJ2-4	TGTGCCAGCACCTTGACGGGGGCAAAAAACATTCAGTACTTC	CASTLTGAKNIQYF
TRBV7-3	few	15	TRBD1	TRBJ1-1	TGTGCCAGCAGCGAAACGGGACAGAAGAACACTGAAGCTTTCTTT	CASSETGQKNTEAFF
TRBV28	many	15	.	TRBJ2-5	TGTGCCAGCAGTTCCAGTACGGCGCTCCAAGAGACCCAGTACTTC	CASSSSTALQETQYF
TRBV7-9	many	14	.	TRBJ2-5	TGTGCCAGCAGCGGGAACAGGGTCCAAGAGACCCAGTACTTC	CASSGNRVQETQYF
TRBV5-4	few	14	.	TRBJ1-1	TGTGCCAGCAGCTTGGCCGGGGGTGTAATTGAAGCTTTCTTT	CASSLAGGVIEAFF
TRBV5-1	.	13	.	TRBJ1-1	TGCGCCAGCAGCTTGAGCAGGCACAATGAAGCTTTCTTT	CASSLSRHNEAFF
TRBV14	few	15	.	TRBJ2-2	TGTGCCAGCAGCGGGTGGTCGTCGAACACCGGGGAGCTGTTTTTT	CASSGWSSNTGELFF
TRBV5-1	once	15	TRBD2	TRBJ2-5	TGCGCCAGCAGCTTGGGGGGGGGGGACCAAGAGACCCAGTACTTC	CASSLGGGDQETQYF
TRBV5-1	.	15	.	TRBJ1-1	TGCGCCAGCAGCCCGGGCGTTTCCATGAACACTGAAGCTTTCTTT	CASSPGVSMNTEAFF
TRBV28	many	16	.	TRBJ1-2	TGTGCCAGCAGTAGGGGACCGGGACACCTTAACTATGGCTACACCTTC	CASSRGPGHLNYGYTF
TRBV28	.	15	.	TRBJ2-3	TGTGCCAGCAGTTTGGGGTCGGGCGTAACAGATACGCAGTATTTT	CASSLGSGVTDTQYF
TRBV28	few	21	TRBD1	TRBJ2-1	TGTGCCAGCAGTTTATTGCCGGGACAGGGGGCCCTAGCGAGCTCCTACAATGAGCAGTTCTTC	CASSLLPGQGALASSYNEQFF
TRBV28	.	15	.	TRBJ1-3	TGTGCCAGCACGGCCGGCGGGTGGGTTGGAAACACCATATATTTT	CASTAGGWVGNTIYF
TRBV27	.	15	TRBD1	TRBJ1-3	TGTGCCAGCAGTTTGACAGGGCTCTCTGGAAACACCATATATTTT	CASSLTGLSGNTIYF
TRBV5-1	few	13	.	TRBJ2-2	TGCGCCAGCAGCTTGGTTCACCCCGGGGAGCTGTTTTTT	CASSLVHPGELFF
TRBV2	many	13	.	TRBJ2-1	TGTGCCAGCAGTGAGGGTCCGGGATACGAGCAGTTCTTC	CASSEGPGYEQFF
TRBV7-3	.	14	TRBD1	TRBJ1-1	TGTGCCAGCAGCTCGAACAGGGGAGACACTGAAGCTTTCTTT	CASSSNRGDTEAFF
TRBV14	.	13	.	TRBJ1-2	TGTGCCAGCAGCCAAGGCACGAAATATGGCTACACCTTC	CASSQGTKYGYTF
TRBV3-1	few	15	TRBD1	TRBJ1-2	TGTGCCAGCAGCCAGAGGGACAGCATTAACTATGGCTACACCTTC	CASSQRDSINYGYTF
TRBV4-3	.	13	.	TRBJ2-2	TGCGCCAGCAGCCAAGGGGGTTCCGGGGAGCTGTTTTTT	CASSQGGSGELFF
TRBV24-1	many	16	.	TRBJ1-5	TGTGCCACCAGTCCAAGACAGGCATCTACCAATCAGCCCCAGCATTTT	CATSPRQASTNQPQHF
TRBV6-5	few	13	.	TRBJ1-2	TGTGCCAGCAGTTATATAGGGGACCGCGGCTACACCTTC	CASSYIGDRGYTF
TRBV6-1	.	14	TRBD1	TRBJ2-7	TGTGCCAGCGGAGATCGACAGGGCTCCTACGAGCAGTACTTC	CASGDRQGSYEQYF
TRBV6-1	many	13	.	TRBJ2-7	TGTGCCAGCAGTGGACGGATGACCTACGAGCAGTACTTC	CASSGRMTYEQYF